This TCR beta chain was sequenced during a study of chemoradiotherapy in HPV16-positive cancers. Study-level background: Candidate HPV-specific clones and shared TCR motifs came from two HPV16-positive patients.

The assay was immunoSEQ multiplex PCR, and TCRdb's table has in-frame clones only and misses some. The sample includes 3,500 to 5,000 clones, about 78% of them seen just once. Concerning this clone: The antigen is undetermined.

The CDR3 covers 14 residues. Trimming left V 1 base short and J 14 bases short, with 18 bases between. Germline V gene data show CDR1 as MNHEY and CDR2 as SMNVEV (reference sequence). Regarding the study as a whole: During treatment, candidate HPV-specific clones and E7-related motifs expanded in tumor. Functional assays defining HPV-specific T cells used only a couple of HPV16-positive patients. HPV-responsive T-cell expansion during chemoradiotherapy was linked to improved recurrence-free survival in HPV16-positive patients.

Sequencing was performed on tumor tissue, taken from a patient who underwent chemoradiotherapy. The receptor was derived from a human donor with HPV-associated anogenital cancer. V is TRBV27 and J is TRBJ2-1, with D tentatively TRBD1 (8 bases). CDR3 in DNA: TGTGCCAGCAGTTTATACAGGGGGGGACAAGGGGAGTTCTTC. Translating gives CASSLYRGGQGEFF.